The 23 T cell receptor beta chains given below trace back to one sample, sequenced in a study of somatic mutations in T cells in chronic GVHD. The method was immunoSEQ multiplex PCR; TCRdb's version includes in-frame clones alone and lacks a portion of them. The sample yields 13,000 to 15,000 clones, more than 75% seen once. Material: Vbeta20-negative CD4+ T cells from blood. These receptors all stem from a male patient aged 50 to 60 with chronic graft-versus-host disease. A subset of T cells may come from the graft donor.

The chain recombines TRBV19 with TRBJ1-1; 8 positions agree with TRBD1. The junction had 8 bases not matched to a gene; V was cut back by 4 bases and J by 1 base. This CDR3 is built from 16 residues. Germline V gene lookup returns CDR1 LNHDA and CDR2 SQIVND (reference sequence). The CDR3 region is CASSTLSGQGNTEAFF. The CDR3 DNA follows: TGTGCCAGTAGTACCCTGAGCGGACAGGGGAACACTGAAGCTTTCTTT.

The chain links TRBV18 to TRBJ1-5; D gene ambiguous. V lost 3 bases, J lost 3 bases, and 3 bases lay in between. The CDR3 spans 12 residues. Germline assignment: CDR1 KGHSH and CDR2 LQKENI. Here the CDR3 DNA reads TGTGCCAGCTCACCCAACAATCAGCCCCAGCATTTT. Its translation is CASSPNNQPQHF.

This clone was counted a few times. The gene calls are TRBV5-6 and TRBJ2-7; TRBD2 aligns across 7 bases. Germline V lookup: CDR1 SGHDT, CDR2 YYEEEE. J was trimmed by 3 bases and V by 2 bases; bases with no gene match: 5. The CDR3 totals 14 residues. CDR3 loop: CASSFRTGGYEQYF. The CDR3 DNA is TGTGCCAGCAGCTTTAGGACGGGGGGCTACGAGCAGTACTTC.

The chain employs TRBV7-2 and TRBJ2-5; 7 bases align to TRBD2. Trimming took 5 bases from V and 5 from J; bases not matched to a gene: 17. The CDR3 extends over 17 amino acids. Looked up from germline, CDR1 is SGHTA and CDR2 is FQGNSA. The CDR3 sequence: CASSQRAEGRAGETQYF. The CDR3 DNA reads as TGTGCCAGCAGCCAACGCGCGGAGGGGAGGGCGGGTGAGACCCAGTACTTC.

The genes are TRBV7-2 and TRBJ2-5; TRBD1 is a possible D gene (6 bases). The CDR3 totals 14 residues. CDR1 SGHTA and CDR2 FQGNSA come from the germline V gene. Trimming took off 4 bases at V and 9 bases at J, with 18 bases between the two ends. The DNA for the CDR3 is TGTGCCAGCAGCTCCCCAGGGGCCCCTGAGGCCCAGTACTTC. It is translated as CASSSPGAPEAQYF.

V usage is TRBV4-2 and J usage is TRBJ2-3, with 7 bases that match TRBD2. The CDR3 is 17 residues long. Germline values: CDR1 LGHNA, CDR2 YNFKEQ. The ends lost 0 bases at V and 4 bases at J; junction bases unmatched: 10. The CDR3 DNA is TGTGCCAGCAGCCAAGAAAGTGGCAGGGCGGGAGCAGATACGCAGTATTTT. It yields the protein CASSQESGRAGADTQYF.

The chain carries TRBV5-6 and TRBJ1-3; 8 nucleotides line up with TRBD1. The J segment lost 4 bases and the V segment lost 2 bases, leaving 11 bases of the junction unmatched. The CDR3 loop spans 17 amino acids. Germline lookup yields CDR1 SGHDT and CDR2 YYEEEE. Written as DNA, the CDR3 is TGTGCCAGCAGCTTTCTGGCCAGGGGGCTGTCCGGAAACACCATATATTTT. Translation gives CASSFLARGLSGNTIYF.

The chain couples TRBV6-5 to TRBJ2-5; no definite D call. The closer fit of TRBJ2-7 to the DNA end suggests the J call may be wrong. In germline, CDR1 is MNHEY, CDR2 SVGAGI. The CDR3 sequence is 13 residues long. CDR3 coding DNA: TGTGCCAGCAGTTACGCGCCCACCTACGAGCAGTACTTC. It codes for CASSYAPTYEQYF.

This chain joins TRBV29-1 and TRBJ2-5; D ambiguous. V shed 4 bases and J shed 1 base, with 7 bases lying between them. In germline, CDR1 is SQVTM, CDR2 ANQGSEA. The CDR3 is 12 residues long. The CDR3 region has the DNA TGCAGCGTTGTAGCAGCCCAAGAGACCCAGTACTTC. Amino acids: CSVVAAQETQYF.

This clone has only a few counts. This chain joins TRBV7-2 and TRBJ2-5; D gene ambiguous. Germline V CDR1 and CDR2: SGHTA, FQGNSA. CDR3 length: 12 residues. Trimming pared 1 base from V and 5 bases from J, leaving 5 bases between. The CDR3 nucleotides read TGTGCCAGCAGCTTAGTACGGGAGACCCAGTACTTC. Residues: CASSLVRETQYF.

V gene TRBV6-5 combines with J gene TRBJ2-7; 9 bases match TRBD1. The CDR3 is 14 residues long. V shed 10 bases, J shed 2 bases, and the junction held 9 bases outside the gene matches. CDR1 is MNHEY, CDR2 SVGAGI, per germline. CDR3 in DNA: TGTGCCACTATTACAGGGGGCAGGACCTACGAGCAGTACTTC. Its translation: CATITGGRTYEQYF.

The V call is TRBV19, the J call TRBJ1-6, with D possibly matching TRBD1 (6 bases). This CDR3 has 15 residues. CDR1 LNHDA and CDR2 SQIVND come from the germline V gene (reference sequence). Trimming shortened V by 4 bases and J by 4 bases, and 11 bases separated the two germline ends. This chain's CDR3 is CASSTDRGYNSPLHF. The CDR3 DNA follows: TGTGCCAGTAGTACGGACAGAGGTTATAATTCACCCCTCCACTTT. Combining the CDR3 with reference TRBV19 and TRBJ1-6 gives the whole variable domain DGGITQSPKYLFRKEGQNVTLSCEQNLNHDAMYWYRQDPGQGLRLIYYSQIVNDFQKGDIAEGYSVSREKKESFPLTVTSAQKNPTAFYLCASSTDRGYNSPLHFGNGTRLTVT.

The chain couples TRBV2 to TRBJ2-2; tentative D call: TRBD1 (5 bases). V shed 6 bases and J shed 2 bases, with 7 bases lying between them. The germline CDR1 and CDR2 sequences are SNHLY and FYNNEI. The CDR3 spans 13 residues. CDR3 nucleotides: TGTGCCAGCAGGGGGCGCAACACCGGGGAGCTGTTTTTT. The encoded protein is CASRGRNTGELFF. Full variable domain (outside the CDR3, taken from reference TRBV2 and TRBJ2-2): EPEVTQTPSHQVTQMGQEVILRCVPISNHLYFYWYRQILGQKVEFLVSFYNNEISEKSEIFDDQFSVERPDGSNFTLKIRSTKLEDSAMYFCASRGRNTGELFFGEGSRLTVL.

The rearrangement uses TRBV7-2 and TRBJ1-5; D might be TRBD1 (6 bases). Germline V gene lookup returns CDR1 SGHTA and CDR2 FQGNSA. The CDR3 covers 16 residues. The V end was cut by 1 base, the J end by 1 base, with 11 bases between. The CDR3 DNA sequence: TGTGCCAGCAGCTTAGTCACTGGGGGCAGCAATCAGCCCCAGCATTTT. Protein product: CASSLVTGGSNQPQHF.

The rearrangement joins TRBV7-9 to TRBJ2-3; no clear D gene. Trimming shortened V by 4 bases and J by 3 bases, and 11 bases separated the two germline ends. The CDR3 is 14 residues long. Germline-derived CDR1 and CDR2 are SEHNR and FQNEAQ (reference sequence). CDR3 DNA: TGTGCCAGCAGCTCCCGAGGTAGTACAGATACGCAGTATTTT. It yields the protein CASSSRGSTDTQYF.

The V call is TRBV19, the J call TRBJ1-5; tentative D call: TRBD1 (5 bases). This CDR3 spans 13 amino acids. CDR1 and CDR2 (germline): LNHDA, SQIVND (reference sequence). V gave up 3 bases and J gave up 5 bases, with 8 bases separating them. Here the CDR3 DNA reads TGTGCCAGTAGTATGGGAGGGGATCAGCCCCAGCATTTT. Protein product: CASSMGGDQPQHF.

This chain joins TRBV19 and TRBJ1-1; D unclear. The CDR3 has 14 residues. Germline V gene sequence: CDR1 LNHDA, CDR2 SQIVND (reference sequence). V was clipped by 3 bases and J by 8 bases, with 16 bases between them. CDR3 in amino acids: CASSIRLEAPEAFF. The CDR3 DNA sequence: TGTGCCAGTAGTATCCGGCTGGAGGCACCAGAAGCTTTCTTT.

This chain connects TRBV27 to TRBJ1-1; 10 nucleotides line up with TRBD1. Germline-derived CDR1 and CDR2 are MNHEY and SMNVEV (reference sequence). V gave up 6 bases and J gave up 4 bases; unmatched junction bases: 8. CDR3 length equals 15 residues. Written as DNA, the CDR3 is TGTGCCAGCAGCCCGGGGACAGGGGTAGTCACTGAAGCTTTCTTT. This sequence encodes CASSPGTGVVTEAFF.

Only a few counts were recorded for this clone. The rearrangement uses TRBV7-2 and TRBJ1-2; 7 bases line up with TRBD1. This CDR3 contains 15 residues. Germline assignment: CDR1 SGHTA and CDR2 FQGNSA. The V gene end was trimmed by 5 bases and the J gene end by 4 bases; junction bases not matched to a gene: 10. CDR3 coding DNA: TGTGCCAGCAGCACAGGACAGGTCAGGGGCTATGGCTACACCTTC. It translates to CASSTGQVRGYGYTF.

The chain joins TRBV5-8 to TRBJ2-1; TRBD2 matches at 8 bases. Trimming at V came to 1 base and at J to 8 bases, leaving 5 bases not matched to a gene. CDR3 length: 14 residues. Germline V gene lookup returns CDR1 SGHTS and CDR2 YDEGEE. CDR3 sequence (DNA): TGTGCCAGCAGCTTGCGCGGGGGGAGCTATGAGCAGTTCTTC. It translates to CASSLRGGSYEQFF.

This chain connects TRBV9 to TRBJ2-3; 7 positions match TRBD2. The germline V gene encodes CDR1 SGDLS and CDR2 YYNGEE. The junction had 12 bases not matched to a gene; V was cut back by 7 bases and J by 4 bases. The CDR3 loop spans 15 amino acids. The CDR3 nucleotides are TGTGCCAGCGGGAGGGGCAGGGCGCCCCCAGATACGCAGTATTTT. Protein product: CASGRGRAPPDTQYF.

The rearrangement links TRBV21-1 to TRBJ2-7; TRBD2 reflects the table's D call only, with no check against the DNA. TRBV21-1 is flagged as a pseudogene. The length of the CDR3 is 14 residues. The chain's CDR3 is CASSHNAPFYEQYF. DNA of the CDR3: TGTGCCAGCAGTCATAACGCGCCTTTCTACGAGCAGTACTTC.

The chain combines TRBV28 with TRBJ1-2; 11 bases match TRBD1. The CDR3 contains 13 residues. Germline lookup yields CDR1 MDHEN and CDR2 SYDVKM. V lost 4 bases and J lost 6; bases outside the gene matches: 1. The CDR3 sequence: CASSSGQGDGYTF. CDR3 bases: TGTGCCAGCAGTTCGGGACAGGGGGATGGCTACACCTTC.